A single sample is the source of the 30 T cell receptor beta chains below, sequenced in a study of cytomegalovirus exposure and HLA in healthy donors. PCR was performed using 60 Vbeta and 13 Jbeta primers. Generated by immunoSEQ multiplex PCR, the TCRdb table keeps only in-frame clones and is missing some. The table for this sample gives about 140,000 clones. Sequenced: PBMCs. The receptors originated from a male donor in good health and CMV-seronegative.

The chain joins TRBV6-1 to TRBJ2-7, with 8 nucleotides matching TRBD2. The germline V gene has CDR1 MNHNS and CDR2 SASEGT. With 7 bases clipped from V and 4 bases from J, the junction kept 6 bases outside the gene matches. There are 13 residues in the CDR3. The CDR3, as DNA: TGTGCCAGCAACCGGCGGGGGGAGTACGAGCAGTACTTC. Amino acid sequence: CASNRRGEYEQYF.

The CDR3: CATSGTAYNEQFF. CDR3 sequence (DNA): TGTGCCACCTCCGGGACAGCTTACAATGAGCAGTTCTTC. The chain is built from TRBV10-3 and TRBJ2-1; the match to TRBD1 covers 7 bases. The germline V gene encodes CDR1 ENHRY and CDR2 SYGVKD. The CDR3 sequence is 13 residues long. V shed 10 bases and J 4 bases; nucleotides not matched to a gene: 7.

The chain has TRBV19 and TRBJ2-7, with D maybe TRBD1 (6 bases). Germline V gene sequence: CDR1 LNHDA, CDR2 SQIVND (reference sequence). The V and J ends lost 5 bases and 1 base respectively, with 15 bases between them. CDR3 length: 15 residues. The CDR3 region has the DNA TGTGCCAGTAGTCCTTATCCTGGACAGTCCTACGAGCAGTACTTC. This sequence encodes CASSPYPGQSYEQYF.

The chain links TRBV7-2 to TRBJ1-2, with D perhaps TRBD1 (5 bases). This CDR3 spans 13 amino acids. Germline V lookup: CDR1 SGHTA, CDR2 FQGNSA. V shed 4 bases and J shed 5 bases, with 11 bases lying between them. CDR3 amino acids: CASSSDREYGYTF. CDR3 nucleotide sequence: TGTGCCAGCAGCTCCGACAGAGAGTATGGCTACACCTTC.

The V call is TRBV10-3, the J call TRBJ2-1; D perhaps matches TRBD2 (5 bases). From germline, CDR1 is ENHRY and CDR2 SYGVKD. The CDR3 is made up of 13 amino acids. The V end lost 8 bases, the J end lost 6 bases, and 14 bases lay between the germline ends. The CDR3 reads CAIGADEANEQFF. In DNA form, the CDR3 reads TGTGCCATCGGAGCGGACGAGGCCAATGAGCAGTTCTTC.

The rearrangement joins TRBV4-1 to TRBJ2-2; TRBD2 matches 15 bases. Germline-derived CDR1 and CDR2 are MGHRA and YSYEKL. CDR3 length: 20 residues. After removal of 1 base from V and 0 bases from J, the junction contained 6 bases not matched to a gene. CDR3 DNA sequence: TGCGCCAGCAGCCAAGGATCGGGGACTAGCGGGGGGACGAACACCGGGGAGCTGTTTTTT. Its translation is CASSQGSGTSGGTNTGELFF.

The gene calls are TRBV6-5 and TRBJ2-7; D might be TRBD1 (6 bases). The ends were cut back, 6 bases at V and 3 bases at J, with 15 bases in the middle. CDR1 is MNHEY, CDR2 SVGAGI, per germline. The CDR3 consists of 14 residues. CDR3 amino acids: CASSYQDSFYEQYF. DNA for the CDR3: TGTGCCAGCAGCTACCAGGACAGCTTCTACGAGCAGTACTTC.

The chain uses TRBV5-6 and TRBJ2-7, with unresolved D. The CDR3 length is 12 residues. Deletions cut 0 bases from V and 3 bases from J, with 4 bases between. Germline CDR1 and CDR2: SGHDT and YYEEEE. CDR3 sequence reads: CASSLDGYEQYF. DNA of the CDR3: TGTGCCAGCAGCTTGGACGGCTACGAGCAGTACTTC. Variable domain in full (rest from reference TRBV5-6 and TRBJ2-7): DAGVTQSPTHLIKTRGQQVTLRCSPKSGHDTVSWYQQALGQGPQFIFQYYEEEERQRGNFPDRFSGHQFPNYSSELNVNALLLGDSALYLCASSLDGYEQYFGPGTRLTVT.

The chain employs TRBV27 and TRBJ1-1, with D perhaps TRBD1 (6 bases). Trimming left V 8 bases short and J 4 bases short, with 17 bases between. The germline V gene encodes CDR1 MNHEY and CDR2 SMNVEV (reference sequence). CDR3 length: 14 residues. The CDR3 is CASGQIDSGTEAFF. The DNA for the CDR3 is TGTGCCAGCGGACAGATCGACTCTGGCACTGAAGCTTTCTTT.

This chain links TRBV28 with TRBJ2-5, with TRBD1 as a possible D gene (6 bases). The J call may be in error: the DNA end matches TRBJ2-7 better. The germline V gene has CDR1 MDHEN and CDR2 SYDVKM. The CDR3 is 14 amino acids. The CDR3 DNA reads TGTGCCAGCAGTTTAGAGAGGGGGACCTACGAGCAGTACTTC. It translates to CASSLERGTYEQYF.

The rearrangement uses TRBV5-6 and TRBJ2-5; 7 bases agree with TRBD2. The CDR3 runs to 15 residues. Germline V gene data show CDR1 as SGHDT and CDR2 as YYEEEE. V was clipped by 2 bases and J by 3 bases; unmatched bases: 7. The CDR3 spells CASSFLRTSEETQYF. Written as DNA, the CDR3 is TGTGCCAGCAGCTTCCTCCGGACTAGTGAAGAGACCCAGTACTTC.

The gene calls are TRBV6-5 and TRBJ2-1; D call uncertain. V lost 7 bases and J lost 10, with 11 bases in between. The CDR3 totals 11 residues. Germline V CDR1 and CDR2: MNHEY, SVGAGI. DNA for the CDR3: TGTGCCAGCAATGTACCGCTAGAGCAGTTCTTC. This translates into CASNVPLEQFF.

The chain has TRBV19 and TRBJ1-3; D perhaps matches TRBD1 (5 bases). The CDR3 runs 15 residues. V was shortened by 6 bases and J by 0 bases, with 12 bases between the two germline ends. Looked up from germline, CDR1 is LNHDA and CDR2 is SQIVND (reference sequence). In DNA, the CDR3 is TGTGCCAGTAGCACCAGGGTGGTCTCTGGAAACACCATATATTTT. It is translated as CASSTRVVSGNTIYF.

V is TRBV6-5 and J is TRBJ2-7; 8 bases match TRBD1. The CDR3 runs to 15 residues. The V and J ends lost 0 bases and 3 bases, in that order; junction bases with no gene match: 4. The germline gives CDR1 MNHEY, CDR2 SVGAGI. The CDR3 DNA follows: TGTGCCAGCAGTTACTCGGGGACAGGAGTCTACGAGCAGTACTTC. Encoded protein: CASSYSGTGVYEQYF.

The V gene is TRBV27, the J gene TRBJ2-1; no reliable D call. The CDR3 is 13 residues long. The V gene's germline CDR1 is MNHEY and CDR2 SMNVEV (reference sequence). Trimming cost V 7 bases and J 2 bases, with 9 bases left between them. The CDR3: CASKSSPYNEQFF. DNA for the CDR3: TGTGCCAGCAAATCGAGCCCCTACAATGAGCAGTTCTTC.

The chain has TRBV2 and TRBJ1-5; maybe TRBD1 (6 bases). CDR1 SNHLY and CDR2 FYNNEI come from the germline V gene. V lost 6 bases and J 1 base, leaving 13 bases between the germline ends. The CDR3 runs to 15 residues. This chain's CDR3 is CASRVQGVSNQPQHF. In nucleotides, the CDR3 is TGTGCCAGCAGAGTACAGGGAGTGAGCAATCAGCCCCAGCATTTT.

The chain links TRBV7-9 to TRBJ2-3; weak D call: TRBD2 (5 bases). The CDR3 sequence is 15 residues long. Deletions cut 3 bases from V and 0 bases from J, with 10 bases between. Germline lookup yields CDR1 SEHNR and CDR2 FQNEAQ (reference sequence). The CDR3 is CASSFAGSSTDTQYF. CDR3 DNA sequence: TGTGCCAGCAGCTTCGCGGGCTCTAGCACAGATACGCAGTATTTT.

The V call is TRBV7-8, the J call TRBJ2-1; 10 bases agree with TRBD1. CDR1 SGHVS and CDR2 FQNEAQ come from the germline V gene. This CDR3 region has 13 residues. V lost 5 bases to trimming and J lost 8 bases; unmatched junction nucleotides: 3. CDR3 DNA: TGTGCCAGCAGCCCAGACAGGGGGCATGAGCAGTTCTTC. Translating gives CASSPDRGHEQFF.

The chain links TRBV7-2 to TRBJ2-5, with D possibly matching TRBD2 (5 bases). The CDR3 consists of 12 residues. Germline V CDR1 and CDR2: SGHTA, FQGNSA. V was pared by 3 bases and J by 4 bases, with 6 bases between. As DNA, the CDR3 is TGTGCCAGCAGCTTCCGGGGAGAGACCCAGTACTTC. This translates into CASSFRGETQYF.

The J gene is TRBJ1-2, the V gene TRBV7-2; 7 bases line up with TRBD1. Germline CDR1 is SGHTA and CDR2 is FQGNSA. CDR3 length equals 14 residues. Losses at the gene ends were 5 bases for V and 0 bases for J; bases not matched to a gene: 3. The chain's CDR3 is CASSPGTANYGYTF. DNA for the CDR3: TGTGCCAGCAGCCCAGGGACAGCTAACTATGGCTACACCTTC.

The V call is TRBV18, the J call TRBJ1-1, with unresolved D. CDR3 length equals 13 residues. CDR1 and CDR2 from the germline V gene are KGHSH and LQKENI. Trimming left V 3 bases short and J 11 bases short, with 16 bases between. CDR3 sequence: CASSPSSGGRAFF. The DNA for the CDR3 is TGTGCCAGCTCACCCTCCTCGGGAGGTAGGGCTTTCTTT.

This chain links TRBV6-1 with TRBJ2-7, with D possibly TRBD1 on 6 matching bases. CDR3 length: 13 amino acids. The ends were cut back, 8 bases at V and 1 base at J, with 12 bases in the middle. Germline loops: CDR1 MNHNS, CDR2 SASEGT. The CDR3 bases are TGTGCCAGCGCTGGGGACACTTCCTACGAGCAGTACTTC. Its protein product is CASAGDTSYEQYF.

V gene TRBV6-6 combines with J gene TRBJ2-7, with D hard to call. V dropped 2 bases and J dropped 0 bases, with 11 bases sitting between them. Per the germline V gene, CDR1 is MNHNY and CDR2 is SVGAGI (reference sequence). This CDR3 region has 15 residues. This chain's CDR3 is CASSYEPRSSYEQYF. CDR3 sequence (DNA): TGTGCCAGCAGTTACGAGCCTAGGAGCTCCTACGAGCAGTACTTC.

Details on this clone: Given the absence of the conserved phenylalanine or tryptophan at the CDR3 end, a read error is likely. The DNA is omitted, as the CDR3 cannot be located on it reliably, and the CDR3 follows TCRdb's listing. This rearrangement joins TRBV19 to TRBJ2-3; whether TRBD2, the table's D call, matches the DNA was not checked. Germline CDR1 and CDR2: LNHDA and SQIVND (reference sequence). Termini included, the CDR3 measures 9 amino acids. The CDR3 region is CASSGLVFG.

This chain uses TRBV9 with TRBJ1-2, with D hard to call. The CDR3 length is 13 residues. V was clipped by 1 base and J by 6 bases, with 10 bases between them. Germline V gene data show CDR1 as SGDLS and CDR2 as YYNGEE. In DNA form, the CDR3 reads TGTGCCAGCAGCGTAACAGCAGCTAATGGCTACACCTTC. Amino acids: CASSVTAANGYTF.

This chain joins TRBV4-3 and TRBJ2-5, with 9 bases lining up with TRBD2. With V trimmed by 4 bases and J by 5 bases, 8 bases remained unmatched. This CDR3 is 15 amino acids long. Germline loops: CDR1 LGHNA, CDR2 YSLEER. Here the CDR3 DNA reads TGCGCCAGCAGCCGCACCGCGGGGGGGTGGGAGACCCAGTACTTC. Its translation is CASSRTAGGWETQYF.

The V gene is TRBV15, the J gene TRBJ2-1, with 13 bases identical to TRBD2. The CDR3 is 17 amino acids. Per the germline V gene, CDR1 is LNHNV and CDR2 is YYDKDF (reference sequence). Trimming at V came to 9 bases and at J to 7 bases, leaving 15 bases not matched to a gene. In DNA form, the CDR3 reads TGTGCCACTTTACTAGCGGGGGGGCCAAGAAATAGGAATGAGCAGTTCTTC. This sequence encodes CATLLAGGPRNRNEQFF.

This chain joins TRBV6-5 and TRBJ2-1, with 10 bases identical to TRBD2. V was pared by 6 bases and J by 4 bases, with 6 bases of the junction left unmatched. Germline values: CDR1 MNHEY, CDR2 SVGAGI. The CDR3 has 15 amino acids. The CDR3 protein is CASSYGLAVYNEQFF. CDR3 DNA: TGTGCCAGCAGCTACGGACTAGCGGTTTACAATGAGCAGTTCTTC.

The chain employs TRBV6-5 and TRBJ1-6; the D gene is possibly TRBD1 (5 bases). The V end was cut by 2 bases, the J end by 9 bases, with 14 bases between. Germline V lookup: CDR1 MNHEY, CDR2 SVGAGI. CDR3 length equals 15 residues. As DNA, the CDR3 is TGTGCCAGCAGTTACGAGAGGCGGGGGAGTTCACCCCTCCACTTT. This sequence encodes CASSYERRGSSPLHF.

The chain recombines TRBV19 with TRBJ2-5, with TRBD1 as a possible D gene (6 bases). CDR1 and CDR2 from the germline V gene are LNHDA and SQIVND (reference sequence). With 9 bases removed from V and 9 bases from J, the gap between germline ends came to 14 bases. The CDR3 has 11 amino acids. The CDR3 nucleotides read TGTGCCAGCAGGGGAGTCTCGGCCCAGTACTTC. Translated, it gives CASRGVSAQYF.